The 23 T cell receptor beta chains reported below all come from one sample, sequenced in a study of cytomegalovirus exposure and HLA in healthy donors. Researchers ran the PCR with 60 Vbeta and 13 Jbeta primers. TCRdb's copy holds only in-frame clones and misses some; the assay was immunoSEQ multiplex PCR. The profile shows tens of thousands of clones, around 86% of them singletons. Sequencing used PBMCs. These receptors all come from a woman in her 40s in good health and CMV-seropositive.

The chain couples TRBV9 to TRBJ2-5; a possible D gene is TRBD1 (5 bases). Germline V gene lookup returns CDR1 SGDLS and CDR2 YYNGEE. The CDR3 runs 14 residues. Trimming stripped 0 bases from V and 3 bases from J, with 9 bases between. The CDR3 protein is CASSVGQGKETQYF. CDR3 in DNA: TGTGCCAGCAGCGTAGGTCAGGGTAAAGAGACCCAGTACTTC.

CDR3 residues: CASSQGQGSSGNTIYF. In DNA form, the CDR3 reads TGTGCCAGCAGCCAAGGACAGGGAAGCTCTGGAAACACCATATATTTT. The gene calls are TRBV5-4 and TRBJ1-3; 8 nucleotides align to TRBD1. Germline CDR1 is SGHNT and CDR2 is YYREEE (reference sequence). V was clipped by 4 bases and J by 0 bases; unmatched bases: 6. This CDR3 spans 16 amino acids. Full variable domain (remainder filled in from reference TRBV5-4 and TRBJ1-3): ETGVTQSPTHLIKTRGQQVTLRCSSQSGHNTVSWYQQALGQGPQFIFQYYREEENGRGNFPPRFSGLQFPNYSSELNVNALELDDSALYLCASSQGQGSSGNTIYFGEGSWLTVV.

This chain joins TRBV19 and TRBJ2-5; D perhaps matches TRBD2 (6 bases). CDR1 and CDR2 (germline): LNHDA, SQIVND (reference sequence). V dropped 9 bases and J dropped 2 bases, with 22 bases sitting between them. This CDR3 has 16 residues. The CDR3 coding sequence is TGTGCCAGCTCCTGGGGCTATGGGGGGATTCAAGAGACCCAGTACTTC. It translates to CASSWGYGGIQETQYF.

This rearrangement joins TRBV5-4 to TRBJ2-7; 7 nucleotides line up with TRBD1. Per the germline V gene, CDR1 is SGHNT and CDR2 is YYREEE (reference sequence). Losses at the gene ends were 2 bases for V and 1 base for J; bases not matched to a gene: 0. The CDR3 runs 13 residues. This CDR3 is CASSLQGSYEQYF. CDR3 bases: TGTGCCAGCAGCTTACAGGGGTCCTACGAGCAGTACTTC.

The chain has TRBV14 and TRBJ2-5; tentatively, D is TRBD2 (5 bases). Trimming shortened V by 4 bases and J by 5 bases, and 17 bases separated the two germline ends. Germline V gives CDR1 SGHDN, CDR2 FVKESK. The CDR3 extends over 15 amino acids. CDR3 nucleotides: TGTGCCAGCAGCCCCCAAGGAGGCCCACGGGAGACCCAGTACTTC. Amino acids: CASSPQGGPRETQYF.

The chain joins TRBV7-6 to TRBJ2-7, with 8 bases matching TRBD2. CDR1 and CDR2 from the germline V gene are SGHVS and FNYEAQ. J was trimmed by 2 bases and V by 5 bases; bases with no gene match: 8. The CDR3 extends over 15 amino acids. The CDR3 nucleotides are TGTGCCAGCAGCCTAAAGAGCGGGGGTACCTACGAGCAGTACTTC. Amino acid sequence: CASSLKSGGTYEQYF.

The chain joins TRBV10-3 to TRBJ2-7; TRBD2 is a possible D gene (5 bases). With 6 bases removed from V and 9 bases from J, the gap between germline ends came to 12 bases. This CDR3 comprises 11 residues. CDR1 is ENHRY, CDR2 SYGVKD, per germline. The CDR3 loop is CAISRDATQYF. In DNA, the CDR3 is TGTGCCATCAGCCGGGATGCTACGCAGTACTTC.

CDR3 nucleotide sequence: TGTGCCAGCAGTCCAGGGGGGTATGGCTACACCTTC. Translation gives CASSPGGYGYTF. The chain joins TRBV28 to TRBJ1-2; 7 nucleotides match TRBD1. The germline V gene has CDR1 MDHEN and CDR2 SYDVKM. The V and J ends lost 5 bases and 5 bases, in that order; junction bases with no gene match: 2. This CDR3 spans 12 amino acids.

DNA of the CDR3: TGTGCCAGCAGTCATACAGGGGGGTCCGGGGAGCTGTTTTTT. This translates into CASSHTGGSGELFF. The J gene is TRBJ2-2, the V gene TRBV6-4; 8 nucleotides align to TRBD1. The germline V gene has CDR1 MRHNA and CDR2 SNTAGT. V shed 5 bases and J 6 bases; nucleotides not matched to a gene: 5. This CDR3 has 14 amino acids.

The chain combines TRBV27 with TRBJ1-3; D is ambiguous. V was clipped by 4 bases and J by 2 bases, with 9 bases between them. The CDR3 is made up of 14 amino acids. Germline CDR1 MNHEY, CDR2 SMNVEV (reference sequence). The CDR3 region has the DNA TGTGCCAGCAGTTCTCTGGCGGCTGGAAACACCATATATTTT. This gives the protein CASSSLAAGNTIYF.

The chain carries TRBV6-1 and TRBJ1-2, with TRBD1 identical over 8 bases. Trimming at V came to 7 bases and at J to 5 bases, leaving 3 bases not matched to a gene. Germline CDR1 is MNHNS and CDR2 is SASEGT. The CDR3 covers 12 residues. CDR3 DNA: TGTGCCAGCATCGGACAGGGTTATGGCTACACCTTC. Translating gives CASIGQGYGYTF.

This chain uses TRBV19 with TRBJ1-2, with a possible D match to TRBD1 (6 bases). CDR3 length: 18 amino acids. Trimming took off 6 bases at V and 0 bases at J, with 23 bases between the two ends. Germline-derived CDR1 and CDR2 are LNHDA and SQIVND (reference sequence). This CDR3 is CASSHPQHRVGTNYGYTF. CDR3 bases: TGTGCCAGTAGCCACCCTCAACACAGGGTTGGGACTAACTATGGCTACACCTTC.

The chain recombines TRBV5-5 with TRBJ1-1; TRBD1 agrees at 9 bases. This CDR3 is built from 14 residues. Germline CDR1 SGHKS, CDR2 YYEKEE (reference sequence). V trimming: 4 bases; J trimming: 10 bases; junction bases outside the gene matches: 11. The CDR3 protein is CASSRWTGDRVAFF. CDR3 DNA: TGTGCCAGCAGCAGATGGACAGGGGATAGGGTAGCTTTCTTT. Filled out from reference TRBV5-5 and TRBJ1-1, the complete variable domain reads DAGVTQSPTHLIKTRGQQVTLRCSPISGHKSVSWYQQVLGQGPQFIFQYYEKEERGRGNFPDRFSARQFPNYSSELNVNALLLGDSALYLCASSRWTGDRVAFFGQGTRLTVV.

The V call is TRBV5-1, the J call TRBJ2-3; 10 bases line up with TRBD1. Germline V gene data show CDR1 as SGHRS and CDR2 as YFSETQ. V lost 4 bases to trimming and J lost 3 bases; unmatched junction nucleotides: 5. The CDR3 length is 15 residues. In nucleotides, the CDR3 is TGCGCCAGCAGCCCAGGGACAGGGGTAACAGATACGCAGTATTTT. This sequence encodes CASSPGTGVTDTQYF.

This sequence joins TRBV7-9 and TRBJ2-7; 15 positions match TRBD2. J gave up 5 bases and V 4 bases, and 9 bases lay outside the gene matches. CDR1 is SEHNR and CDR2 is FQNEAQ in the germline V gene (reference sequence). There are 17 residues in the CDR3. The CDR3 here is CASSSTPGLAGGHEQYF. DNA for the CDR3: TGTGCCAGCAGCTCAACCCCGGGACTAGCGGGGGGACACGAGCAGTACTTC.

The genes are TRBV6-5 and TRBJ1-1; 7 bases line up with TRBD1. The J segment lost 5 bases and the V segment lost 1 base, leaving 7 bases of the junction unmatched. Germline assignment: CDR1 MNHEY and CDR2 SVGAGI. The length of the CDR3 is 15 residues. The CDR3 bases are TGTGCCAGCAGTTACTACGAGGGGGCGCGAACTGAAGCTTTCTTT. Protein product: CASSYYEGARTEAFF.

The V gene is TRBV28, the J gene TRBJ2-1; TRBD2 matches at 7 bases. The CDR3 is 16 amino acids. The J segment lost 6 bases and the V segment lost 2 bases, leaving 10 bases of the junction unmatched. CDR1 is MDHEN and CDR2 is SYDVKM in the germline V gene. The CDR3 region is CASSLPGAGTLNEQFF. The CDR3 DNA sequence: TGTGCCAGCAGTTTACCCGGAGCGGGGACCCTCAATGAGCAGTTCTTC.

The chain carries TRBV7-8 and TRBJ2-7; 8 positions match TRBD1. Per the germline V gene, CDR1 is SGHVS and CDR2 is FQNEAQ. The junction had 9 bases not matched to a gene; V was cut back by 5 bases and J by 3 bases. The CDR3 has 15 residues. The CDR3 region has the DNA TGTGCCAGCAGCATCGGACAGGGCCTACGCTACGAGCAGTACTTC. It is translated as CASSIGQGLRYEQYF.

This rearrangement joins TRBV5-4 to TRBJ1-2; possible D gene TRBD1, 6 bases. Germline V gene data show CDR1 as SGHNT and CDR2 as YYREEE (reference sequence). The CDR3 is 13 amino acids. The V end lost 2 bases, the J end lost 5 bases, and 10 bases lay between the germline ends. The CDR3 loop reads CASSFFRGYGYTF. Written as DNA, the CDR3 is TGTGCCAGCAGCTTTTTTAGGGGGTATGGCTACACCTTC.

This sequence joins TRBV30 and TRBJ2-1, with TRBD1 matching over 9 bases. V lost 1 base, J lost 9 bases, and 10 bases stayed unmatched. CDR1 GTSNPN and CDR2 SVGIG come from the germline V gene (reference sequence). CDR3 length: 15 amino acids. DNA for the CDR3: TGTGCCTGGAGTGCGAGGGACAGGGAGTTTGGTGAGCAGTTCTTC. Its translation: CAWSARDREFGEQFF.

This chain joins TRBV6-6 and TRBJ1-2; no clear D. The CDR3 totals 11 residues. V lost 5 bases and J lost 3, with 4 bases in between. Germline V lookup: CDR1 MNHNY, CDR2 SVGAGI (reference sequence). CDR3 coding DNA: TGTGCCAGCAGTCCCGACTATGGCTACACCTTC. Its translation is CASSPDYGYTF.

V and J are TRBV5-4 and TRBJ2-6; D is possibly TRBD2 (6 bases). Trimming cost V 6 bases and J 0 bases, with 22 bases left between them. Germline assignment: CDR1 SGHNT and CDR2 YYREEE (reference sequence). The CDR3 is made up of 19 amino acids. CDR3 in DNA: TGTGCCAGCAACCGGGATTCGGCGGGACCTAACTCTGGGGCCAACGTCCTGACTTTC. Protein: CASNRDSAGPNSGANVLTF.

The gene calls are TRBV5-5 and TRBJ2-3, with a possible D match to TRBD2 (6 bases). V gave up 6 bases and J gave up 5 bases, with 13 bases separating them. The CDR3 has 13 amino acids. Germline CDR1 is SGHKS and CDR2 is YYEKEE (reference sequence). In DNA, the CDR3 is TGTGCCAGCACCCGTGGGGGAGGAGATACGCAGTATTTT. Protein sequence: CASTRGGGDTQYF.